This entry lists 25 T cell receptor beta chains sequenced from one sample in a study of T cell responses to AZD1222 COVID-19 vaccine. Only in-frame clones appear in the TCRdb table, and some are missing; sequencing was by immunoSEQ multiplex PCR. The sample records tens of thousands of clones, 90% being singletons. The sequencing here drew on peripheral blood, taken 28 days after the second AZD1222 dose. The source is an adult who received the AZD1222 COVID-19 vaccine.

The chain joins TRBV7-2 to TRBJ2-6, with unresolved D. Trimming left V 5 bases short and J 0 bases short, with 8 bases between. The CDR3 length is 15 residues. The germline gives CDR1 SGHTA, CDR2 FQGNSA. CDR3 region: CASSQQGSGANVLTF. CDR3 sequence (DNA): TGTGCCAGCAGCCAACAAGGCTCTGGGGCCAACGTCCTGACTTTC.

In nucleotides, the CDR3 is TGTGCCAGCAGTGTCTTCGGGAGGGACTATGGCTACACCTTC. Translating gives CASSVFGRDYGYTF. This chain connects TRBV6-6 to TRBJ1-2; D ambiguous. Looked up from germline, CDR1 is MNHNY and CDR2 is SVGAGI (reference sequence). With 5 bases removed from V and 3 bases from J, the gap between germline ends came to 13 bases. The CDR3 contains 14 residues.

The rearrangement uses TRBV7-2 and TRBJ1-2, with D unclear. Trimming cost V 1 base and J 2 bases, with 8 bases left between them. The CDR3 totals 14 residues. Germline V gives CDR1 SGHTA, CDR2 FQGNSA. Written as DNA, the CDR3 is TGTGCCAGCAGCTTAGAGCGCGGAAACTATGGCTACACCTTC. It encodes CASSLERGNYGYTF.

The rearrangement joins TRBV9 to TRBJ1-1; D is uncertain. The germline CDR1 and CDR2 sequences are SGDLS and YYNGEE. The V end was cut by 0 bases, the J end by 7 bases, with 7 bases between. The CDR3 extends over 12 amino acids. The CDR3, as DNA: TGTGCCAGCAGCGTAGGCGTAGGTGAAGCTTTCTTT. Its translation: CASSVGVGEAFF. Using reference TRBV9 and TRBJ1-1 for the parts outside the CDR3, the full variable domain is DSGVTQTPKHLITATGQRVTLRCSPRSGDLSVYWYQQSLDQGLQFLIQYYNGEERAKGNILERFSAQQFPDLHSELNLSSLELGDSALYFCASSVGVGEAFFGQGTRLTVV.

The J gene is TRBJ1-6, the V gene TRBV7-2, with unresolved D. V lost 4 bases, J lost 13 bases, and 14 bases lay in between. Germline V lookup: CDR1 SGHTA, CDR2 FQGNSA. The CDR3 runs to 13 residues. The CDR3 spells CASSSDGGGPLHF. In nucleotides, the CDR3 is TGTGCCAGCAGCTCGGACGGAGGAGGTCCCCTCCACTTT. The full variable domain, completed using reference TRBV7-2 and TRBJ1-6, is GAGVSQSPSNKVTEKGKDVELRCDPISGHTALYWYRQSLGQGLEFLIYFQGNSAPDKSGLPSDRFSAERTGGSVSTLTIQRTQQEDSAVYLCASSSDGGGPLHFGNGTRLTVT.

V is TRBV18 and J is TRBJ1-1, with a possible D match to TRBD1 (5 bases). The CDR3 length is 16 residues. The V and J ends lost 3 bases and 5 bases respectively, with 19 bases between them. The germline gives CDR1 KGHSH, CDR2 LQKENI. The CDR3 DNA reads as TGTGCCAGCTCACCCCCCGACCGAAGGTGGGGGACTGAAGCTTTCTTT. This encodes CASSPPDRRWGTEAFF.

The rearrangement joins TRBV6-2 or TRBV6-3 to TRBJ2-6; 10 nucleotides line up with TRBD1. CDR1 and CDR2 from the germline V gene are MNHEY and SVGEGT. The J segment lost 0 bases and the V segment lost 2 bases, leaving 10 bases of the junction unmatched. The CDR3 spans 20 residues. The CDR3: CASSYLRGTGAVSGANVLTF. The CDR3 nucleotides are TGTGCCAGCAGTTACCTTAGAGGGACAGGGGCTGTCTCTGGGGCCAACGTCCTGACTTTC.

The chain links TRBV6-1 to TRBJ1-3, with 7 positions matching TRBD1. The CDR3 totals 16 residues. The ends lost 3 bases at V and 6 bases at J; junction bases unmatched: 11. Per the germline V gene, CDR1 is MNHNS and CDR2 is SASEGT. CDR3 DNA sequence: TGTGCCAGCAGTGAGGGTTGGGCAGGGGGTAAAAACACCATATATTTT. Its protein is CASSEGWAGGKNTIYF.

This rearrangement joins TRBV7-9 to TRBJ1-6; TRBD1 is a possible D gene (5 bases). This CDR3 is built from 14 residues. Looked up from germline, CDR1 is SEHNR and CDR2 is FQNEAQ (reference sequence). V lost 5 bases to trimming and J lost 8 bases, with 13 bases between them. The CDR3 nucleotides are TGTGCCAGCAGCGCGACGCGGGGCTATTCACCCCTCCACTTT. Protein: CASSATRGYSPLHF.

The chain is built from TRBV12-5 and TRBJ1-2; TRBD1 is a possible D gene (5 bases). The length of the CDR3 is 14 residues. Per germline, CDR1 LGHNT and CDR2 FRNRAP. Trimming cost V 6 bases and J 4 bases, with 15 bases left between them. The CDR3 reads CASGGEGVGYGYTF. CDR3 nucleotide sequence: TGTGCTAGTGGAGGGGAAGGGGTTGGCTATGGCTACACCTTC.

This clone is a singleton in its sample. The CDR3 region is CASSGTAAFYGYTF. The CDR3 DNA reads as TGTGCCAGCAGTGGGACAGCCGCCTTCTATGGCTACACCTTC. The chain has TRBV28 and TRBJ1-2, with TRBD1 identical over 7 bases. Germline CDR1 MDHEN, CDR2 SYDVKM. The V segment lost 5 bases and the J segment 4 bases; nucleotides outside the gene matches: 7. The CDR3 runs to 14 residues.

V is TRBV7-2 and J is TRBJ1-2; D might be TRBD1 (5 bases). Trimming removed 5 bases from V and 4 bases from J, with 14 bases in between. This CDR3 is built from 14 residues. Germline values: CDR1 SGHTA, CDR2 FQGNSA. The CDR3 DNA follows: TGTGCCAGCAGCGCCCGGGGCCTACTCTATGGCTACACCTTC. Amino acids: CASSARGLLYGYTF.

The V call is TRBV5-1, the J call TRBJ2-5; D call uncertain. Germline lookup yields CDR1 SGHRS and CDR2 YFSETQ. The CDR3 consists of 15 residues. V dropped 5 bases and J dropped 2 bases, with 16 bases sitting between them. The CDR3, as DNA: TGCGCCAGCAGTTCGATCCCCGGGCCACAAGAGACCCAGTACTTC. It specifies CASSSIPGPQETQYF.

This clone was found a few times. The chain recombines TRBV19 with TRBJ1-2; 8 positions match TRBD1. Per germline, CDR1 LNHDA and CDR2 SQIVND (reference sequence). The J segment lost 6 bases and the V segment lost 5 bases, leaving 11 bases of the junction unmatched. The CDR3 has 15 amino acids. The CDR3 spells CASSATGGFLDGYTF. The CDR3 nucleotides are TGTGCCAGTAGTGCAACAGGGGGATTTTTGGATGGCTACACCTTC.

The rearrangement joins TRBV4-3 to TRBJ1-4, with 7 positions matching TRBD1. V lost 0 bases and J lost 5; bases outside the gene matches: 9. The CDR3 contains 17 residues. CDR1 is LGHNA and CDR2 is YSLEER in the germline V gene. The CDR3 reads CASSQDVVQGGNEKLFF. In DNA, the CDR3 is TGCGCCAGCAGCCAAGATGTGGTGCAGGGGGGGAATGAAAAACTGTTTTTT.

The table lists this clone with a count of one. The rearrangement joins TRBV6-5 to TRBJ2-3; 8 bases line up with TRBD1. Germline CDR1 is MNHEY and CDR2 is SVGAGI. The trim removed 0 bases at V and 7 bases at J, leaving 3 bases unmatched. The CDR3 length is 14 residues. CDR3 loop: CASSYSDRVNTQYF. CDR3 DNA: TGTGCCAGCAGTTACTCGGACAGGGTGAATACGCAGTATTTT.

J is TRBJ1-4 and V is TRBV27; 9 nucleotides agree with TRBD1. This CDR3 spans 15 amino acids. Germline V gene sequence: CDR1 MNHEY, CDR2 SMNVEV (reference sequence). With V trimmed by 5 bases and J by 8 bases, 9 bases remained unmatched. The CDR3 bases are TGTGCCAGCAGTCCCCAACAGGGGGCCCGCGAAAAACTGTTTTTT. Its protein is CASSPQQGAREKLFF.

The chain uses TRBV5-6 and TRBJ2-7; a possible D gene is TRBD2 (5 bases). Germline CDR1 and CDR2: SGHDT and YYEEEE. CDR3 length equals 14 residues. Trimming removed 0 bases from V and 5 bases from J, with 12 bases in between. The CDR3 nucleotides read TGTGCCAGCAGCTTGGTTGGGGTGGAGGACGAGCAGTACTTC. Its translation is CASSLVGVEDEQYF.

J is TRBJ1-1 and V is TRBV6-6, with D unclear. The CDR3 spans 14 residues. V was cut by 0 bases and J by 1 base, with 6 bases left in between. In germline, CDR1 is MNHNY, CDR2 SVGAGI (reference sequence). CDR3 in DNA: TGTGCCAGCAGTTACTCCGCGGGGAACACTGAAGCTTTCTTT. Its protein product is CASSYSAGNTEAFF.

The rearrangement links TRBV19 to TRBJ1-6, with D possibly TRBD1 on 6 matching bases. CDR1 is LNHDA, CDR2 SQIVND, per germline (reference sequence). V was pared by 4 bases and J by 0 bases, with 16 bases between. The CDR3 spans 18 residues. CDR3 nucleotide sequence: TGTGCCAGTAGTAGGGGACAAGGTGGAAGCTCCTATAATTCACCCCTCCACTTT. Protein sequence: CASSRGQGGSSYNSPLHF.

CDR3: CASGLVGGGETQYF. The CDR3 DNA follows: TGTGCTAGTGGTTTGGTAGGGGGCGGAGAGACCCAGTACTTC. This rearrangement joins TRBV12-5 to TRBJ2-5; TRBD1 agrees at 7 bases. J was trimmed by 4 bases and V by 0 bases; bases with no gene match: 2. Germline CDR1 reads LGHNT; CDR2 reads FRNRAP. The CDR3 runs to 14 residues.

The chain employs TRBV4-3 and TRBJ1-2; TRBD1 might be the D (6 bases). The CDR3 runs to 15 residues. V lost 4 bases and J 1 base, leaving 13 bases between the germline ends. Per germline, CDR1 LGHNA and CDR2 YSLEER. The CDR3 protein is CASSRDRDINYGYTF. The CDR3 nucleotides are TGCGCCAGCAGCCGCGACCGGGACATTAACTATGGCTACACCTTC.

In this sample, this clone turned up once. The V and J genes are TRBV12-3 or TRBV12-4 and TRBJ1-2; D gene uncertain. CDR3 size: 11 residues. With 5 bases removed from V and 0 bases from J, the gap between germline ends came to 1 base. Here the CDR3 DNA reads TGTGCCAGCAGTCCTAACTATGGCTACACCTTC. The encoded protein is CASSPNYGYTF.

The gene calls are TRBV10-3 and TRBJ1-3; D unresolved. From germline, CDR1 is ENHRY and CDR2 SYGVKD. The length of the CDR3 is 13 residues. V dropped 7 bases and J dropped 3 bases, with 10 bases sitting between them. CDR3: CAIKEAGGNTIYF. In nucleotides, the CDR3 is TGTGCCATCAAGGAGGCAGGTGGAAACACCATATATTTT.

The chain links TRBV5-4 to TRBJ2-7; the D gene is possibly TRBD1 (5 bases). The CDR3 runs to 13 residues. From germline, CDR1 is SGHNT and CDR2 YYREEE (reference sequence). V lost 4 bases and J 1 base, leaving 9 bases between the germline ends. In DNA, the CDR3 is TGTGCCAGCAGCGCACAGGTATCCTACGAGCAGTACTTC. It specifies CASSAQVSYEQYF.